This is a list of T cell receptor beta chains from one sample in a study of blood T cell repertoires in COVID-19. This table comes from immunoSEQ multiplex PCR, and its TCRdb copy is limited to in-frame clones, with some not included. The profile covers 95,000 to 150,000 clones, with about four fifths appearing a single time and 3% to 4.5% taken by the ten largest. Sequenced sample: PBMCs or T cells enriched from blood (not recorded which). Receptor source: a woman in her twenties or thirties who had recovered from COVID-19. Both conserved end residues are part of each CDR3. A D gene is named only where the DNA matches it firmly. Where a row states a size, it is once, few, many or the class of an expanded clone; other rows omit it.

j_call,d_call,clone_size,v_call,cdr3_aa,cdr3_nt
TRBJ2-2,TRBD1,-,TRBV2,CASRRQGPNTGELFF,TGTGCCAGCCGACGACAGGGACCGAACACCGGGGAGCTGTTTTTT
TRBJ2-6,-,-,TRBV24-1,CATKAGSGANVLTF,TGTGCCACCAAAGCCGGCTCTGGGGCCAACGTCCTGACTTTC
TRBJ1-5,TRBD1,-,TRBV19,CASTGTASNQPQHF,TGTGCCAGTACAGGGACAGCTAGCAATCAGCCCCAGCATTTT
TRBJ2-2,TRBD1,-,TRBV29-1,CSVGQGGSTGELFF,TGCAGCGTCGGACAGGGAGGTTCCACCGGGGAGCTGTTTTTT
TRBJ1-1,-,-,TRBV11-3,CASSLGASASEAFF,TGTGCCAGCAGCTTGGGGGCATCGGCCAGTGAAGCTTTCTTT
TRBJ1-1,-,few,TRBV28,CASSLVAGLNTEAFF,TGTGCCAGCAGTTTAGTAGCAGGGCTGAACACTGAAGCTTTCTTT
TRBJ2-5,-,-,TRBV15,CATSRDRTQETQYF,TGTGCCACCAGCAGGGACAGAACACAAGAGACCCAGTACTTC
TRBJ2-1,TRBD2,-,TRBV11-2,CASSFPSGGGRAGSEQFF,TGTGCCAGCAGCTTCCCCTCCGGCGGCGGGAGGGCCGGGAGTGAGCAGTTCTTC
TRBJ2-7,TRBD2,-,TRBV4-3,CASSQVLAGVRGREQYF,TGCGCCAGCAGCCAAGTACTAGCGGGAGTAAGGGGAAGGGAGCAGTACTTC
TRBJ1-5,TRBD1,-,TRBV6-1,CASSEVQGYQPQHF,TGTGCCAGCAGTGAAGTACAGGGGTATCAGCCCCAGCATTTT
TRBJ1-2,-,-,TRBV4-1,CASSQVGQIYGYTF,TGCGCCAGCAGCCAAGTCGGACAGATCTATGGCTACACCTTC
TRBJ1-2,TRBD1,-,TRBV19,CASRPGQENGYTF,TGTGCCAGCCGACCGGGACAGGAGAATGGCTACACCTTC
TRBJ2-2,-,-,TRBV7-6,CASSLAVGASQLSELFF,TGTGCCAGCAGCTTAGCAGTAGGGGCCTCCCAGTTATCAGAGCTGTTTTTT
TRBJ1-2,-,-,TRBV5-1,CASSLGLLSTHGYTF,TGCGCCAGCAGCTTGGGCCTCCTTTCGACACATGGCTACACCTTC
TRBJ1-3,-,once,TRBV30,CAWSPQGRSGNTIYF,TGTGCCTGGAGTCCCCAGGGAAGGTCTGGAAACACCATATATTTT
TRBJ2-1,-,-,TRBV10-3,CAISDLGGRSPYNEQFF,TGTGCCATCAGTGATCTGGGGGGACGGAGCCCCTACAATGAGCAGTTCTTC
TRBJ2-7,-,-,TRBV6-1,CASSEYELEVYEQYF,TGTGCCAGCAGTGAATACGAGCTGGAGGTCTACGAGCAGTACTTC
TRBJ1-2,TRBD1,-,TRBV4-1,CASSPGQARGFNYGYTF,TGCGCCAGCAGCCCTGGACAGGCCCGGGGCTTTAACTATGGCTACACCTTC
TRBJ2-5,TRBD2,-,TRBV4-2,CASNDLAGSEETQYF,TGTGCCAGCAATGATCTAGCGGGTAGCGAGGAGACCCAGTACTTC
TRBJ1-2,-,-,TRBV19,CASSYRGRYGYTF,TGTGCCAGTAGTTACCGGGGTCGCTATGGCTACACCTTC
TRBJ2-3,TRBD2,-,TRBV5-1,CASSLVGLAGGTSTDTQYF,TGCGCCAGCAGCTTGGTAGGGCTAGCGGGAGGTACGAGCACAGATACGCAGTATTTT
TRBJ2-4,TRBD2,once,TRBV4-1,CASSHVGRARQNIQYF,TGCGCCAGCAGCCACGTCGGGAGGGCGCGTCAAAACATTCAGTACTTC
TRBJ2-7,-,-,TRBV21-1,CASSKLLRGGLYEQYF,TGTGCCAGCAGCAAATTGCTAAGGGGAGGGCTCTACGAGCAGTACTTC
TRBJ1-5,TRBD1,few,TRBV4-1,CASSLDRVNQPQHF,TGCGCCAGCAGCCTTGACAGGGTCAATCAGCCCCAGCATTTT
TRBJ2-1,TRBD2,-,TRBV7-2,CASSLAAGLAGRNEQFF,TGTGCCAGCAGCCTGGCGGCGGGACTAGCGGGAAGGAATGAGCAGTTCTTC
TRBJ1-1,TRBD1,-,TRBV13,CASSIDRGNSEAFF,TGTGCCAGCAGCATCGACAGGGGGAATTCTGAAGCTTTCTTT
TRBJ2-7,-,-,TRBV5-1,CASSLVRDTYEQYF,TGCGCCAGCAGCTTGGTCAGGGATACCTACGAGCAGTACTTC